This TCR beta chain was retrieved from a study of blood T cell repertoires in COVID-19. Background on the study: Nucleic acid was either cDNA or gDNA, and it came from T cells, B-cell-depleted T cells, or PBMCs.

CDR1 is SGHAT and CDR2 is FQNNGV in the germline V gene. The junction had 8 bases not matched to a gene; V was cut back by 1 base and J by 4 bases. The CDR3 loop spans 16 amino acids. The data were produced by immunoSEQ multiplex PCR, yet TCRdb's version contains in-frame clones alone and is incomplete. The profile shows 200,000 to 250,000 clones, approximately 85% of them singletons. This clone has more than one count but fewer than ten. The rearrangement uses TRBV11-2 and TRBJ2-5; 8 nucleotides line up with TRBD2. The sequence was collected from an elderly woman with COVID-19, enrolled during active disease. Sequenced sample: peripheral blood. The CDR3 reads CASSLGSLAVRETQYF. CDR3 bases: TGTGCCAGCAGCTTAGGATCACTAGCGGTTAGAGAGACCCAGTACTTC.